This TCR beta chain was obtained from a study of metastatic and nonmetastatic thyroid tumors. Findings of the study overall: Benign nodules were reported to have significantly lower TCR beta diversity than malignant thyroid tumors, in blood and tumor.

Original processing methods: Clinicopathological groups differed in CDR3, with these differences serving to build a distant-metastasis classifier for papillary thyroid cancer. TCRdb re-analyzed the PCR reads through MiXCR. TCRdb, rather than the study authors, made the V and J calls. The sample contains 20,000 to 25,000 clones, about 20% of which appear only once. No treatment had been given to any patient before thyroid surgery. This clone has ten or more counts. Its antigen remains unidentified. The CDR3 consists of 14 residues. In germline, CDR1 is KGHSH, CDR2 LQKENI. The V gene lost 2 bases and the J gene lost 3 bases, with 10 bases spanning the gap.

V usage is TRBV18 and J usage is TRBJ1-1; D gene uncertain. The receptor comes from a female donor with papillary thyroid cancer or a benign thyroid nodule (not recorded which). Some clones in this sample may be carry-over from other donors' samples. Source material: blood. The CDR3 nucleotides are TGTGCCAGCTCACCAGTCTCCACTTACACTGAAGCTTTCTTT. Amino acids: CASSPVSTYTEAFF.